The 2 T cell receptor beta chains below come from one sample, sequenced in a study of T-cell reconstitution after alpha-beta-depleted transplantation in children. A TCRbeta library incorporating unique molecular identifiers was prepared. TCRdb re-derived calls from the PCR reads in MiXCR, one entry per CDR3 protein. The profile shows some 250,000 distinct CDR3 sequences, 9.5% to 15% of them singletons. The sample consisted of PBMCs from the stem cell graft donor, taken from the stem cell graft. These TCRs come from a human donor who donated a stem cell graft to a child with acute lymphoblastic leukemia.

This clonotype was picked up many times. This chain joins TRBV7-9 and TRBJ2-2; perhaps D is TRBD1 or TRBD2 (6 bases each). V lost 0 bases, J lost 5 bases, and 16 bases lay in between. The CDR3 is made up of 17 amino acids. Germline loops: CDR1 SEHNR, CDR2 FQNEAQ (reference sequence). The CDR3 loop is CASSLAWRQAGTGELFF. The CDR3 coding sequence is TGTGCCAGCAGCTTAGCGTGGCGACAGGCGGGAACCGGGGAGCTGTTTTTT.

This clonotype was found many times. CDR3 sequence: CASSYDRGRDYQETQYF. CDR3 DNA: TGTGCCAGCAGTTACGATCGCGGCAGGGACTACCAAGAGACCCAGTACTTC. The chain couples TRBV6-2 or TRBV6-3 to TRBJ2-5, with D maybe TRBD2 (6 bases). This CDR3 is 17 amino acids long. Germline V lookup: CDR1 MNHEY, CDR2 SVGEGT. The V end lost 2 bases, the J end lost 0 bases, and 16 bases lay between the germline ends.